A selection of T cell receptor beta chains follows, all from one sample in a study of CD8 T cells in ankylosing spondylitis. A single record per CDR3 protein comes from TCRdb applying MiXCR to the 5' RACE reads. Among hundreds of thousands of distinct CDR3 sequences listed, 12% were seen once. Sequences were obtained from blood, either unsorted or a sorted T cell fraction (not recorded which). These TCRs come from a male donor with ankylosing spondylitis. Each CDR3 is given with its conserved first and last residue. A D gene is named only where the DNA matches it firmly. For some rows the clone size is stated as once, few or many, or as a class when expanded; others skip it.

>many|.|TRBV18|TRBJ1-1
CASSLRKGNTEAFF
TGTGCCAGCTCACTCCGGAAGGGGAACACTGAAGCTTTCTTT
>.|.|TRBV5-1|TRBJ2-4
CASSASLAKNIQYF
TGCGCCAGCAGCGCCTCACTAGCCAAAAACATTCAGTACTTC
>few|.|TRBV11-2|TRBJ1-5
CASSTLGSNQPQHF
TGTGCCAGCAGCACCTTGGGGAGCAATCAGCCCCAGCATTTT
>.|.|TRBV4-1|TRBJ2-7
CASSQDGGISYEQYF
TGCGCCAGCAGCCAAGATGGCGGGATCTCCTACGAGCAGTACTTC
>few|.|TRBV20-1|TRBJ2-7
CSAQTDSYEQYF
TGCAGTGCTCAGACAGATTCCTACGAGCAGTACTTC
>few|.|TRBV15|TRBJ2-3
CATSSRDLSTDTQYF
TGTGCCACCAGCAGCCGGGACTTAAGCACAGATACGCAGTATTTT
>many|TRBD1|TRBV6-5|TRBJ1-4
CASSYRTGNEKLFF
TGTGCCAGCAGTTATAGGACAGGGAATGAAAAACTGTTTTTT
>many|TRBD2|TRBV20-1|TRBJ2-3
CSPLNRRERTDTQYF
TGCAGTCCACTCAATAGGCGGGAGCGCACAGATACGCAGTATTTT
>few|TRBD1|TRBV5-1|TRBJ2-7
CASSPWDRGYEQYF
TGCGCCAGCAGCCCCTGGGACAGGGGGTACGAGCAGTACTTC
>.|TRBD1|TRBV7-2|TRBJ1-2
CASSPMDRENGYTF
TGTGCCAGCAGCCCCATGGACAGGGAAAATGGCTACACCTTC
>.|.|TRBV24-1|TRBJ2-2
CATSDPRPDTGELFF
TGTGCCACCAGTGATCCTCGACCGGACACCGGGGAGCTGTTTTTT
>.|.|TRBV3-1|TRBJ1-2
CASSQGRIYYTF
TGTGCCAGCAGCCAGGGTAGGATTTATTACACCTTC
>many|.|TRBV10-3|TRBJ1-5
CAISGTDSNQPQHF
TGTGCCATCAGTGGGACTGATAGCAATCAGCCCCAGCATTTT
>.|TRBD1|TRBV6-5|TRBJ1-2
CASRTGGSGYTF
TGTGCCAGCAGAACAGGGGGCAGTGGCTACACCTTC
>many|.|TRBV20-1|TRBJ2-4
CSAETGWGNIQYF
TGCAGTGCCGAGACAGGCTGGGGAAACATTCAGTACTTC
>few|.|TRBV5-1|TRBJ1-4
CASRRGSENEKLFF
TGCGCCAGCAGACGAGGGTCAGAGAATGAAAAACTGTTTTTT
>few|.|TRBV27|TRBJ1-1
CASSLRPRGGKAFF
TGTGCCAGCAGTTTACGCCCCCGCGGGGGAAAGGCTTTCTTT
>few|.|TRBV4-3|TRBJ2-1
CASSQDNARGKFF
TGCGCCAGCAGCCAAGATAACGCTAGAGGCAAGTTCTTC
>.|TRBD2|TRBV20-1|TRBJ2-3
CSATGLAGDGTQYF
TGCAGTGCTACAGGACTAGCGGGAGATGGTACGCAGTATTTT
>few|.|TRBV7-3|TRBJ2-1
CASSLTLGQGLGEQFF
TGTGCCAGCAGCTTAACGTTGGGTCAGGGCTTGGGTGAGCAGTTCTTC
>once|TRBD2|TRBV5-1|TRBJ2-5
CASSLAREGQETQYF
TGCGCCAGCAGCTTGGCTCGGGAGGGCCAAGAGACCCAGTACTTC
>.|TRBD2|TRBV5-1|TRBJ2-1
CASSLAALAGKNEQFF
TGCGCCAGCAGCTTGGCCGCACTAGCGGGTAAGAATGAGCAGTTCTTC
>.|.|TRBV28|TRBJ1-5
CASLFGGRGYQPQHF
TGTGCCAGCCTCTTCGGAGGCAGGGGATATCAGCCCCAGCATTTT
>many|TRBD1|TRBV7-2|TRBJ2-5
CASSMDRGRIETQYF
TGTGCCAGCAGCATGGACAGGGGGCGCATAGAGACCCAGTACTTC
>few|.|TRBV19|TRBJ2-7
CASSIDRKSGTQYEQYF
TGTGCCAGTAGTATAGATCGTAAGAGCGGAACCCAATACGAGCAGTACTTC
>.|TRBD2|TRBV19|TRBJ2-7
CAPIAGMHEQYF
TGTGCCCCCATAGCGGGTATGCACGAGCAGTACTTC
>few|.|TRBV4-3|TRBJ2-1
CASSQIGVDEQFF
TGCGCCAGCAGCCAGATAGGGGTGGACGAGCAGTTCTTC
>.|.|TRBV7-6|TRBJ2-5
CASSSKGGLLGETQYF
TGTGCCAGCAGCTCCAAGGGGGGCCTACTAGGGGAGACCCAGTACTTC
>few|.|TRBV29-1|TRBJ1-2
CSVDLDGLEVNYGYTF
TGCAGCGTTGACTTGGACGGCCTTGAAGTCAACTATGGCTACACCTTC